This entry features one T cell receptor beta chain sequence. What it binds is unknown. The J segment lost 4 bases and the V segment lost 4 bases, leaving 14 bases of the junction unmatched. This CDR3 is 17 amino acids long. The germline V gene encodes CDR1 LGHNA and CDR2 YNFKEQ. TCRdb itself ran the 5' RACE reads through MiXCR, one entry per CDR3 protein. This sample carries 62,000 or so distinct CDR3 sequences, around a fifth of them seen once, and the ten largest clones take under 3.5%. Study-wide findings and caveats: Whole repertoires were not studied in the larger cohort, only one V-J beta rearrangement. Tumor Tregs overlapped most with tumor, then blood, naive CD4+ cells.

Sequenced: memory CD4+ T cells sorted from a lymph node. Subset here: memory CD4+ T cells, CD4+CD45RO+CD25-. The genes are TRBV4-2 and TRBJ1-2, with 8 nucleotides matching TRBD1. This clonotype was obtained from a female donor with breast cancer. CDR3 bases: TGTGCCAGCAGCCCCGGAGGGTCAGGGGGCGGGGGCTATGGCTACACCTTC. Translating gives CASSPGGSGGGGYGYTF.